A few counts support the clone carrying this T cell receptor (beta chain). Its specificity is not known. The sample belongs to a study of CD8 T cells in ankylosing spondylitis. The study's findings and limits: Made up of about eight highly homologous variants, a TCR beta motif appeared characteristic of ankylosing spondylitis blood. CD8+ cells made up the disease-linked clones, which were relatively rare in peripheral blood. Both synovial fluid and blood in reactive arthritis had previously been reported to carry some motif variants.

TCRdb analysed the 5' RACE reads with MiXCR anew, one entry per CDR3 protein. This sample has around 140,000 distinct CDR3 sequences, with roughly 15% found just once. The junction had 6 bases not matched to a gene; V was cut back by 5 bases and J by 1 base. CDR1 is MDHEN and CDR2 is SYDVKM in the germline V gene. The CDR3 totals 16 residues. The sequenced material came from blood, either unsorted or a sorted T cell fraction (not recorded which). This clonotype was sampled from a male donor with ankylosing spondylitis. This rearrangement joins TRBV28 to TRBJ2-7, with 12 bases identical to TRBD2. The CDR3 DNA sequence: TGTGCCAGCAGTCCCACTAGCGGGAGGCATTCCTACGAGCAGTACTTC. Encoded protein: CASSPTSGRHSYEQYF.